This TCR beta chain is from a study of PD-1 blockade in classical Hodgkin lymphoma. Study-wide findings and caveats: Newly diagnosed patients were reported to start with lower TCR diversity than healthy donors.

The CDR3 length is 11 residues. Looked up from germline, CDR1 is MNHEY and CDR2 is SVGAGI. V was shortened by 4 bases and J by 5 bases, with 3 bases between the two germline ends. Details on this clone: Its antigen remains unknown.

Time point here: newly diagnosed, previously untreated cHL patient sample. CD4+ T cells were purified from thawed PBMCs by negative selection. Comparison came from newly diagnosed, untreated classical Hodgkin lymphoma PBMCs. Assay: immunoSEQ multiplex PCR; the TCRdb copy retains only in-frame clones and omits some. The table has about 20,000 clones, around 83% seen once. The chain employs TRBV6-5 and TRBJ2-1; D is uncertain. The sample comprised CD4+ T cells from blood. The clonotype comes from a human donor with classical Hodgkin lymphoma. Here the CDR3 reads CASSFHNEQFF. In nucleotides, the CDR3 is TGTGCCAGCAGTTTTCACAATGAGCAGTTCTTC.